The 25 T cell receptor beta chains presented below share a single source sample, sequenced in a study of human T cells and chemical hapten exposure. Time point given: patch test 3, about 24 weeks after DPC sensitization. Treatment reported: therapeutic diphenylcyclopropenone sensitization with weekly scalp DPC. TCRdb ran MiXCR on the RACE reads and lists one entry per CDR3 protein. The table shows around 150,000 distinct CDR3 sequences, with 25% to 30% occurring only once. Material: whole blood, obtained in connection with sensitization to the hapten diphenylcyclopropenone (DPC). Receptors were obtained from a woman aged 18-30 years with alopecia areata. Some clones in this sample may be carry-over from other donors' samples.

The chain joins TRBV11-3 to TRBJ2-7; D may match TRBD1 or TRBD2 (5 bases each). Germline CDR1 SGHNT, CDR2 YENEEA. This CDR3 comprises 14 residues. Trimming pared 5 bases from V and 2 bases from J, leaving 13 bases between. The CDR3 DNA follows: TGTGCCAGCAGCGTTGGGACCGTCCCCTACGAGCAGTACTTC. It codes for CASSVGTVPYEQYF.

The gene calls are TRBV5-1 and TRBJ1-6, with D hard to call. Germline V lookup: CDR1 SGHRS, CDR2 YFSETQ. V shed 1 base and J shed 14 bases, with 16 bases lying between them. CDR3 length: 14 amino acids. Written as DNA, the CDR3 is TGCGCCAGCAGCTTGTCAGGAGGCCCTGCCACCCTCCACTTT. Protein sequence: CASSLSGGPATLHF.

The rearrangement links TRBV4-1 to TRBJ1-4, with D tentatively TRBD1 (6 bases). Germline CDR1 is MGHRA and CDR2 is YSYEKL. The CDR3 consists of 16 residues. Trimming pared 5 bases from V and 5 bases from J, leaving 18 bases between. CDR3: CASSLRPDSLNEKLFF. CDR3 nucleotide sequence: TGCGCCAGCAGCTTAAGGCCGGACAGCTTAAATGAAAAACTGTTTTTT.

The chain couples TRBV29-1 to TRBJ1-2; D gene uncertain. The V end lost 6 bases, the J end lost 1 base, and 18 bases lay between the germline ends. This CDR3 is built from 15 residues. Germline CDR1 and CDR2: SQVTM and ANQGSEA. CDR3 in amino acids: CSVASTDSDNYGYTF. The CDR3 DNA follows: TGCAGCGTGGCCTCTACAGACTCCGATAACTATGGCTACACCTTC.

The chain recombines TRBV7-6 with TRBJ2-3; TRBD2 matches at 11 bases. The V segment lost 4 bases and the J segment 1 base; nucleotides outside the gene matches: 10. CDR3 length: 18 residues. The germline V gene encodes CDR1 SGHVS and CDR2 FNYEAQ. The CDR3 sequence: CASSSYSRLAGRTDTQYF. Here the CDR3 DNA reads TGTGCCAGCAGCTCCTATAGCCGACTAGCGGGACGCACAGATACGCAGTATTTT. The full variable domain, with the rest looked up from reference TRBV7-6 and TRBJ2-3, is GAGVSQSPRYKVTKRGQDVALRCDPISGHVSLYWYRQALGQGPEFLTYFNYEAQQDKSGLPNDRFSAERPEGSISTLTIQRTEQRDSAMYRCASSSYSRLAGRTDTQYFGPGTRLTVL.

The chain links TRBV4-2 to TRBJ2-3; D is ambiguous. Germline CDR1 and CDR2: LGHNA and YNFKEQ. V gave up 1 base and J gave up 4 bases, with 6 bases separating them. This CDR3 has 13 residues. The CDR3 DNA follows: TGTGCCAGCAGCCAAGGGCCTTCAGATACGCAGTATTTT. Protein product: CASSQGPSDTQYF.

The chain recombines TRBV28 with TRBJ1-1; D is unresolved. The CDR3 runs 11 residues. V lost 4 bases to trimming and J lost 4 bases, with 4 bases between them. Per the germline V gene, CDR1 is MDHEN and CDR2 is SYDVKM. CDR3 sequence reads: CASSSPTEAFF. The CDR3 DNA follows: TGTGCCAGCAGTTCCCCCACTGAAGCTTTCTTT.

This sequence joins TRBV29-1 and TRBJ2-3; maybe TRBD2 (6 bases). Trimming took 4 bases from V and 3 from J, leaving 11 bases between them. Germline CDR1 reads SQVTM; CDR2 reads ANQGSEA. This CDR3 is 13 amino acids long. The CDR3, as DNA: TGCAGCGTTGCCGGGAGAATGACAGATACGCAGTATTTT. Amino acid sequence: CSVAGRMTDTQYF.

This clonotype has a count of ten or more. The CDR3 here is CASRASGSQDTQYF. Written as DNA, the CDR3 is TGTGCCAGCAGGGCTAGCGGGAGTCAAGATACGCAGTATTTT. The J gene is TRBJ2-3, the V gene TRBV7-2; 10 bases fit TRBD2. Germline CDR1 reads SGHTA; CDR2 reads FQGNSA. The CDR3 extends over 14 amino acids. The V and J ends lost 6 bases and 5 bases, in that order; junction bases with no gene match: 5.

This clonotype appeared a few times. CDR3 sequence (DNA): TGTGCCATCAGTGAGTCGCAAAAGGGTGAGCAGTTCTTC. Amino acids: CAISESQKGEQFF. The chain employs TRBV10-3 and TRBJ2-1; D not resolved. V was cut by 0 bases and J by 9 bases, with 9 bases left in between. CDR1 and CDR2 from the germline V gene are ENHRY and SYGVKD. The CDR3 extends over 13 amino acids.

This clonotype was found a few times. The chain employs TRBV4-1 and TRBJ2-7, with unresolved D. CDR1 MGHRA and CDR2 YSYEKL come from the germline V gene. The CDR3 has 17 amino acids. V lost 1 base and J 3 bases, leaving 19 bases between the germline ends. The DNA of the CDR3 is TGCGCCAGCAGCCAAGGTTCCAAATCCAAAACCGGCTACGAGCAGTACTTC. As protein: CASSQGSKSKTGYEQYF.

This clonotype came up a few times. The V and J genes are TRBV27 and TRBJ2-1; 9 nucleotides agree with TRBD2. Germline loops: CDR1 MNHEY, CDR2 SMNVEV (reference sequence). The CDR3 has 17 residues. Germline trimming cut 2 bases from V and 3 bases from J; bases unmatched to any gene: 8. The CDR3 protein is CASSLPRGGGVYNEQFF. The CDR3, as DNA: TGTGCCAGCAGTTTACCACGAGGCGGGGGGGTCTACAATGAGCAGTTCTTC.

The chain employs TRBV27 and TRBJ2-5, with D unclear. Per the germline V gene, CDR1 is MNHEY and CDR2 is SMNVEV (reference sequence). The CDR3 is made up of 14 amino acids. Trimming took 1 base from V and 5 from J, leaving 11 bases between them. CDR3 coding DNA: TGTGCCAGCAGTTTATATGGGGTGGGGGAGACCCAGTACTTC. This encodes CASSLYGVGETQYF.

This clonotype was seen a handful of times. V is TRBV4-1 and J is TRBJ1-5; TRBD1 matches at 12 bases. With 3 bases clipped from V and 7 bases from J, the junction kept 4 bases outside the gene matches. The CDR3 totals 15 residues. Germline CDR1 MGHRA, CDR2 YSYEKL. For the CDR3, the DNA is TGCGCCAGCAGCCAGGGACAGGGGGCCCGACAGCCCCAGCATTTT. It codes for CASSQGQGARQPQHF.

Note on this clonotype: One end of the junction varies from germline; a read error may be responsible. This chain joins TRBV5-1 and TRBJ2-3, with D perhaps matching TRBD2 (6 bases). The CDR3 extends over 14 amino acids. Germline V gene sequence: CDR1 SGHRS, CDR2 YFSETQ. DNA of the CDR3: TGTGCCAGCAGCCTAGGGACTAGCACAGATACGCAGTATTTT. Amino acids: CASSLGTSTDTQYF. Filled out from reference TRBV5-1 and TRBJ2-3, the complete variable domain reads KAGVTQTPRYLIKTRGQQVTLSCSPISGHRSVSWYQQTPGQGLQFLFEYFSETQRNKGNFPGRFSGRQFSNSRSEMNVSTLELGDSALYLCASSLGTSTDTQYFGPGTRLTVL.

This clonotype was picked up many times. The rearrangement links TRBV20-1 to TRBJ1-1, with unresolved D. CDR3 length: 11 amino acids. V gave up 7 bases and J gave up 1 base, with 7 bases separating them. CDR1 and CDR2 (germline): DFQATT, SNEGSKA (reference sequence). CDR3 bases: TGCAGTGTAGCAGGGAACACTGAAGCTTTCTTT. Encoded protein: CSVAGNTEAFF.

This clonotype was found a few times. The rearrangement uses TRBV10-3 and TRBJ2-1, with unresolved D. Germline values: CDR1 ENHRY, CDR2 SYGVKD. The V end lost 6 bases, the J end lost 7 bases, and 13 bases lay between the germline ends. There are 13 residues in the CDR3. The DNA for the CDR3 is TGTGCCATCAGGGGGATGGAGTATAATGAGCAGTTCTTC. This encodes CAIRGMEYNEQFF.

This clonotype was seen only a few times. The V and J genes are TRBV29-1 and TRBJ1-2, with a possible D match to TRBD1 (6 bases). The germline V gene encodes CDR1 SQVTM and CDR2 ANQGSEA. There are 13 residues in the CDR3. The V and J ends lost 7 bases and 3 bases respectively, with 15 bases between them. The CDR3 DNA reads TGCAGCGCAAACGAAGGGGGGGACTATGGCTACACCTTC. Its protein is CSANEGGDYGYTF.

The V call is TRBV7-3, the J call TRBJ1-2; 8 bases align to TRBD1. Unmatched junction bases numbered 8, after V lost 5 bases and J lost 6 bases. Germline V gene data show CDR1 as SGHTA and CDR2 as FQGTGA. The CDR3 runs 14 residues. CDR3: CASSAHTGGDGYTF. In DNA, the CDR3 is TGTGCCAGCAGCGCTCATACAGGGGGAGATGGCTACACCTTC.

The genes are TRBV6-1 and TRBJ1-1; TRBD1 matches 7 bases. Trimming at V came to 4 bases and at J to 3 bases, leaving 8 bases not matched to a gene. The CDR3 length is 15 residues. CDR1 is MNHNS and CDR2 is SASEGT in the germline V gene. The chain's CDR3 is CASSVDPGGDTEAFF. Here the CDR3 DNA reads TGTGCCAGCAGTGTAGATCCAGGGGGTGACACTGAAGCTTTCTTT.

This clonotype has a handful of counts. V usage is TRBV2 and J usage is TRBJ2-1, with D maybe TRBD1 (6 bases). Looked up from germline, CDR1 is SNHLY and CDR2 is FYNNEI. Trimming stripped 10 bases from V and 9 bases from J, with 13 bases between. The length of the CDR3 is 11 residues. The CDR3 sequence: CATRGRAEQFF. The CDR3 DNA follows: TGTGCCACCAGGGGTAGGGCTGAGCAGTTCTTC.

The sample holds a few counts of this clonotype. V gene TRBV3-1 combines with J gene TRBJ2-2, with 11 bases lining up with TRBD1. Germline CDR1 is LGHDT and CDR2 is YNNKEL (reference sequence). V lost 4 bases to trimming and J lost 5 bases; unmatched junction nucleotides: 6. The CDR3 has 16 amino acids. Here the CDR3 DNA reads TGTGCCAGCAGCCCCCCGGGACAGGGGGGGACCGGGGAGCTGTTTTTT. It translates to CASSPPGQGGTGELFF.

The chain links TRBV27 to TRBJ2-3; the D is unclear. Trimming removed 6 bases at V and 3 bases at J, with 19 bases between. Germline V CDR1 and CDR2: MNHEY, SMNVEV (reference sequence). The CDR3 contains 16 residues. CDR3 amino acids: CASSSPHKARTDTQYF. CDR3 in DNA: TGTGCCAGCAGCTCGCCGCATAAAGCGAGAACAGATACGCAGTATTTT.

The J gene is TRBJ1-6, the V gene TRBV18; D uncertain. V was clipped by 1 base and J by 7 bases, with 8 bases between them. The CDR3 length is 14 residues. CDR1 and CDR2 from the germline V gene are KGHSH and LQKENI. This CDR3 is CASSPLRENSPLHF. CDR3 nucleotides: TGTGCCAGCTCACCACTGAGGGAGAATTCACCCCTCCACTTT.

The V call is TRBV28, the J call TRBJ1-5; TRBD1 agrees at 7 bases. This CDR3 region has 16 residues. The V gene end was trimmed by 6 bases and the J gene end by 2 bases; junction bases not matched to a gene: 10. The germline V gene encodes CDR1 MDHEN and CDR2 SYDVKM. In DNA, the CDR3 is TGTGCCAGCAGCAATTACAGGGGCCCGGGCAATCAGCCCCAGCATTTT. As protein: CASSNYRGPGNQPQHF.